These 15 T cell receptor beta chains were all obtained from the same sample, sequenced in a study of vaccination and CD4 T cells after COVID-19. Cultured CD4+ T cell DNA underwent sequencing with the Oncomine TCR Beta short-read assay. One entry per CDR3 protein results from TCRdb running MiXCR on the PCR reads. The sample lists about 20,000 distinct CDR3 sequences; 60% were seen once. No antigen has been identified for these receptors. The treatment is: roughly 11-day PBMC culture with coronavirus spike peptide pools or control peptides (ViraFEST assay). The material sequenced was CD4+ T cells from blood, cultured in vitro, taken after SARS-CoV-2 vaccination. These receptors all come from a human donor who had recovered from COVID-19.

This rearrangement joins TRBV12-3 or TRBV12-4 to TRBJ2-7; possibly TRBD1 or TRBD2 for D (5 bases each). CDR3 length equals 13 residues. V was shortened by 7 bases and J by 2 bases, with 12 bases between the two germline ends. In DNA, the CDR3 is TGTGCCAGCACCTTCGGGGCCACCTACGAGCAGTACTTC. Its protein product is CASTFGATYEQYF.

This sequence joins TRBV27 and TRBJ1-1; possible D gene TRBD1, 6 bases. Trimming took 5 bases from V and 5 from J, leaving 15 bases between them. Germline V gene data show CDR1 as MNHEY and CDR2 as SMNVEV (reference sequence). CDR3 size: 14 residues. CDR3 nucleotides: TGTGCCAGCAGTCTGTCGGGGGCGCGGACTGAAGCTTTCTTT. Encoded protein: CASSLSGARTEAFF.

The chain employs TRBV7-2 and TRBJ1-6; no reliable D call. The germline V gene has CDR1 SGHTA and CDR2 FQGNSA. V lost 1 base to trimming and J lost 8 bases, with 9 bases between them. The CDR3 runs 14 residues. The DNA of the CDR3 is TGTGCCAGCAGCTTAGAGGGAACAGATTCACCCCTCCACTTT. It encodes CASSLEGTDSPLHF.

The CDR3: CASSLDLWDTGSTHTEAFF. CDR3 DNA sequence: TGCGCCAGCAGCTTGGATCTTTGGGACACGGGATCTACGCACACTGAAGCTTTCTTT. This chain uses TRBV5-1 with TRBJ1-1; possibly TRBD1 for D (6 bases). Germline V gene sequence: CDR1 SGHRS, CDR2 YFSETQ. This CDR3 spans 19 amino acids. V gave up 0 bases and J gave up 3 bases, with 24 bases separating them.

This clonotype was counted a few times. Here the CDR3 reads CASSPPTGRGDYGYTF. The CDR3 coding sequence is TGTGCCAGCAGCCCCCCGACAGGGAGGGGGGACTATGGCTACACCTTC. This chain links TRBV11-2 with TRBJ1-2, with 7 bases lining up with TRBD1. The CDR3 totals 16 residues. In germline, CDR1 is SGHAT, CDR2 FQNNGV. Losses at the gene ends were 5 bases for V and 3 bases for J; bases not matched to a gene: 12.

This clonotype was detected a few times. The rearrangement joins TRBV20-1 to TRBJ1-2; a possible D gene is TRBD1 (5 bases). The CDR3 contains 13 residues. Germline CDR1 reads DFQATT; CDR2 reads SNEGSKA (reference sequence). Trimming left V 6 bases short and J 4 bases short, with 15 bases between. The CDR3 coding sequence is TGCAGTGCGGAGACAGCCGGGCCCTATGGCTACACCTTC. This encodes CSAETAGPYGYTF.

CDR3 in amino acids: CASSQWGMGLSLDGYTF. CDR3 DNA sequence: TGCGCCAGCAGCCAATGGGGAATGGGACTCTCGTTAGATGGCTACACCTTC. This rearrangement joins TRBV4-3 to TRBJ1-2; D may be TRBD1 (5 bases). V was clipped by 2 bases and J by 6 bases, with 22 bases between them. The germline V gene has CDR1 LGHNA and CDR2 YSLEER. The CDR3 has 17 residues.

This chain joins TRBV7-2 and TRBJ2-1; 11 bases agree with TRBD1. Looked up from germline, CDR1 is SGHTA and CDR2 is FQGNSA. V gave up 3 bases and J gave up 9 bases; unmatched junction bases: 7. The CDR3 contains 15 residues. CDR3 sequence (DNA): TGTGCCAGCAGCTTGGACAGGGGGCTTGTACCTGAGCAGTTCTTC. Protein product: CASSLDRGLVPEQFF.

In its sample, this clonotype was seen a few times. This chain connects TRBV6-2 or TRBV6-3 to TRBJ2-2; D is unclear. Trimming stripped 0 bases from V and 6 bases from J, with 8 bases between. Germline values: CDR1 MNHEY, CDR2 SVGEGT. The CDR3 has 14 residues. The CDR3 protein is CASSYSRVAGELFF. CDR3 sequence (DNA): TGTGCCAGCAGTTACTCTCGGGTGGCCGGGGAGCTGTTTTTT.

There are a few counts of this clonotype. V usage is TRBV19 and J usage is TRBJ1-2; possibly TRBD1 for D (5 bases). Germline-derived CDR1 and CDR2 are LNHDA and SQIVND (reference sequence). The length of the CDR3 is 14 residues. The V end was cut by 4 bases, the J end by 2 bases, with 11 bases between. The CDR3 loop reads CASSNLRGNYGYTF. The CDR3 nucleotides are TGTGCCAGTAGTAACCTTAGGGGAAACTATGGCTACACCTTC.

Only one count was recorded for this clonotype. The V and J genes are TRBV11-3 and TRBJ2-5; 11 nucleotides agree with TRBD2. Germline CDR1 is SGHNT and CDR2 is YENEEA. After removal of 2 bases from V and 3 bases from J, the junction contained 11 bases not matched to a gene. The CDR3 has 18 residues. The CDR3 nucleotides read TGTGCCAGCAGCTTACAACGGGGGACTAGCGGACCGGAAGAGACCCAGTACTTC. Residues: CASSLQRGTSGPEETQYF.

The CDR3 coding sequence is TGTGCCAGCAGCATGATTAATTCACCCCTCCACTTT. Its protein is CASSMINSPLHF. The genes are TRBV12-3 or TRBV12-4 and TRBJ1-6; unclear D gene. This CDR3 is built from 12 residues. The V end was cut by 6 bases, the J end by 6 bases, with 6 bases between.

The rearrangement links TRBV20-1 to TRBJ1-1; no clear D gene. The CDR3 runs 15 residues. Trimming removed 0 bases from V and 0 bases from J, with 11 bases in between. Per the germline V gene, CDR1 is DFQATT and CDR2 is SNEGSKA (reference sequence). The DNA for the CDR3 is TGCAGTGCTAGAGATTCCGGGCAGTTGAACACTGAAGCTTTCTTT. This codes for CSARDSGQLNTEAFF.

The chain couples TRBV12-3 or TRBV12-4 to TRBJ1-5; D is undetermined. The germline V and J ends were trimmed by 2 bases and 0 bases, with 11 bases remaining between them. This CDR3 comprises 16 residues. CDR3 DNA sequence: TGTGCCAGCAGTTTAATTCCTCCGTATAGCAATCAGCCCCAGCATTTT. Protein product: CASSLIPPYSNQPQHF.

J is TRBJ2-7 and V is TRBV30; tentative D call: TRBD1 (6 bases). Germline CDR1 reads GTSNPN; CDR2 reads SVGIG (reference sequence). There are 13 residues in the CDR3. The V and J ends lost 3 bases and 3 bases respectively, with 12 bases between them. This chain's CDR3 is CAWRFQGNYEQYF. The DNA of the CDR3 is TGTGCCTGGAGGTTCCAGGGGAACTACGAGCAGTACTTC.